Listed here are 32 T cell receptor beta chains from one sample, sequenced in a study of blood T cells in healthy people across ages. Combining a sample-barcoded 5' primer with a J-beta primer mix, a second PCR ran for roughly 6 to 12 cycles. Each CDR3 protein is one row after TCRdb ran MiXCR on the 5' RACE reads. The sample has around 1.5 million distinct CDR3 sequences; around 59% are singletons. The source material was blood. The receptors originated from a man between 18 and 35 years old in good health.

V and J are TRBV6-1 and TRBJ2-3; 7 bases align to TRBD1. Trimming at V came to 10 bases and at J to 4 bases, leaving 5 bases not matched to a gene. Germline V gene data show CDR1 as MNHNS and CDR2 as SASEGT. The CDR3 is made up of 12 amino acids. CDR3 region: CATRQGSDTQYF. The CDR3 coding sequence is TGTGCCACCAGACAGGGTTCAGATACGCAGTATTTT.

This clonotype occurred a few times. The V gene is TRBV5-1, the J gene TRBJ1-1; D gene ambiguous. Germline lookup yields CDR1 SGHRS and CDR2 YFSETQ. The V gene lost 2 bases and the J gene lost 6 bases, with 8 bases spanning the gap. The CDR3 spans 12 residues. The CDR3, as DNA: TGCGCCAGCAGCTTTTCTGGCGCTGAAGCTTTCTTT. Translated: CASSFSGAEAFF.

The V and J genes are TRBV7-2 and TRBJ1-2; D not resolved. CDR1 and CDR2 (germline): SGHTA, FQGNSA. V lost 5 bases to trimming and J lost 0 bases, with 10 bases between them. This CDR3 is built from 14 residues. The CDR3 nucleotides read TGTGCCAGCAGCCCAAGAAGAGCTAACTATGGCTACACCTTC. It specifies CASSPRRANYGYTF.

The chain has TRBV6-2 or TRBV6-3 and TRBJ1-4; D uncertain. The germline V and J ends were trimmed by 5 bases and 5 bases, with 15 bases remaining between them. This CDR3 has 15 amino acids. Per the germline V gene, CDR1 is MNHEY and CDR2 is SVGEGT. The CDR3 is CASSHRGVINEKLFF. The CDR3 DNA reads as TGTGCCAGCAGTCATCGGGGAGTAATAAATGAAAAACTGTTTTTT.

This chain uses TRBV9 with TRBJ2-1; no clear D gene. This CDR3 is built from 13 residues. Between the trimmed V and J ends, which lost 3 bases and 5 bases, there was a span of 9 bases. The germline V gene encodes CDR1 SGDLS and CDR2 YYNGEE. The CDR3 sequence is CASSEEFHNEQFF. The CDR3 bases are TGTGCCAGCAGCGAGGAGTTCCACAATGAGCAGTTCTTC. Combining the CDR3 with reference TRBV9 and TRBJ2-1 gives the whole variable domain DSGVTQTPKHLITATGQRVTLRCSPRSGDLSVYWYQQSLDQGLQFLIQYYNGEERAKGNILERFSAQQFPDLHSELNLSSLELGDSALYFCASSEEFHNEQFFGPGTRLTVL.

The rearrangement joins TRBV7-2 to TRBJ2-5, with 7 bases lining up with TRBD2. Germline values: CDR1 SGHTA, CDR2 FQGNSA. The junction had 10 bases not matched to a gene; V was cut back by 4 bases and J by 5 bases. This CDR3 spans 15 amino acids. The CDR3 spells CASSSLADGWETQYF. The CDR3 DNA sequence: TGTGCCAGCAGCTCCCTAGCGGATGGGTGGGAGACCCAGTACTTC.

The V and J genes are TRBV3-1 and TRBJ2-7; TRBD2 might be the D (6 bases). V was pared by 1 base and J by 4 bases, with 11 bases between. Germline V gene data show CDR1 as LGHDT and CDR2 as YNNKEL (reference sequence). The CDR3 is 14 amino acids. The CDR3 DNA reads as TGTGCCAGCAGCCAAGCAGCGGGCGGATACGAGCAGTACTTC. Its translation is CASSQAAGGYEQYF.

This chain joins TRBV27 and TRBJ2-5; tentatively, D is TRBD1 (5 bases). CDR1 is MNHEY and CDR2 is SMNVEV in the germline V gene (reference sequence). The ends were cut back, 2 bases at V and 2 bases at J, with 15 bases in the middle. The CDR3 loop spans 16 amino acids. CDR3 sequence (DNA): TGTGCCAGCAGTTTAATTGGATGGCAGGGACAAGAGACCCAGTACTTC. As protein: CASSLIGWQGQETQYF.

This chain uses TRBV7-9 with TRBJ2-1, with D uncertain. The CDR3 has 13 residues. The V and J ends lost 7 bases and 7 bases respectively, with 14 bases between them. Germline V gives CDR1 SEHNR, CDR2 FQNEAQ (reference sequence). The CDR3 DNA reads TGTGCCAGCAAAAACAGTGGTGGTAATGAGCAGTTCTTC. Its protein product is CASKNSGGNEQFF.

The chain joins TRBV3-1 to TRBJ1-1, with a tentative D call TRBD1 (6 bases). V was trimmed by 6 bases and J by 5 bases, leaving 13 bases between them. Per germline, CDR1 LGHDT and CDR2 YNNKEL (reference sequence). The CDR3 totals 13 residues. CDR3 nucleotides: TGTGCCAGCAGAGCAGGGGAAATTACTGAAGCTTTCTTT. Translation gives CASRAGEITEAFF.

This clonotype was seen a single time. The chain uses TRBV27 and TRBJ2-1, with 7 bases aligning to TRBD2. This CDR3 is 16 amino acids long. Germline lookup yields CDR1 MNHEY and CDR2 SMNVEV (reference sequence). Trimming at V came to 5 bases and at J to 10 bases, leaving 17 bases not matched to a gene. The CDR3 nucleotides read TGTGCCAGCAGTCCATCCACTAGCGCCCTGAGTCGGGAGCAGTTCTTC. It is translated as CASSPSTSALSREQFF.

The chain joins TRBV10-3 to TRBJ2-1; no reliable D call. Germline CDR1 and CDR2: ENHRY and SYGVKD. This CDR3 contains 13 residues. Trimming shortened V by 3 bases and J by 4 bases, and 7 bases separated the two germline ends. CDR3 residues: CAISDQKYNEQFF. The CDR3, as DNA: TGTGCCATCAGTGATCAGAAGTACAATGAGCAGTTCTTC.

V and J are TRBV5-1 and TRBJ2-1; 7 bases fit TRBD1. Germline CDR1 and CDR2: SGHRS and YFSETQ. The CDR3 covers 15 residues. Losses at the gene ends were 8 bases for V and 3 bases for J; bases not matched to a gene: 11. The CDR3 nucleotides read TGCGCCAGTCACAACACAGGGGTAAGCTACAATGAGCAGTTCTTC. This translates into CASHNTGVSYNEQFF.

This clonotype came up a few times. V and J are TRBV29-1 and TRBJ2-5; no definite D call. This CDR3 is built from 13 residues. Germline-derived CDR1 and CDR2 are SQVTM and ANQGSEA. Trimming left V 7 bases short and J 4 bases short, with 16 bases between. CDR3: CSAVGLGPETQYF. The CDR3 DNA reads TGCAGCGCTGTGGGATTAGGGCCAGAGACCCAGTACTTC.

This clonotype was detected only a few times. The chain is built from TRBV7-2 and TRBJ2-3, with D tentatively TRBD2 (5 bases). V was shortened by 2 bases and J by 6 bases, with 9 bases between the two germline ends. This CDR3 spans 13 amino acids. Germline V gene data show CDR1 as SGHTA and CDR2 as FQGNSA. The CDR3 here is CASSLLRRDTQYF. DNA of the CDR3: TGTGCCAGCAGCTTACTACGGAGGGATACGCAGTATTTT.

J is TRBJ2-5 and V is TRBV5-1; either TRBD1 or TRBD2 may fit D (5 bases each). The CDR3 extends over 15 amino acids. In germline, CDR1 is SGHRS, CDR2 YFSETQ. V was shortened by 4 bases and J by 5 bases, with 18 bases between the two germline ends. The CDR3 DNA follows: TGCGCCAGCAGCGGGGACGTGCTACAGATGGAGACCCAGTACTTC. Protein sequence: CASSGDVLQMETQYF. Together with reference TRBV5-1 and TRBJ2-5, the CDR3 gives the full variable domain: KAGVTQTPRYLIKTRGQQVTLSCSPISGHRSVSWYQQTPGQGLQFLFEYFSETQRNKGNFPGRFSGRQFSNSRSEMNVSTLELGDSALYLCASSGDVLQMETQYFGPGTRLLVL.

This chain joins TRBV12-3 or TRBV12-4 and TRBJ2-5; D gene unclear. The DNA end is a closer match to TRBJ2-7, so the J assignment may be wrong. The CDR3 has 13 residues. The CDR3 reads CASSVVSDYEQYF. The CDR3, as DNA: TGTGCCAGCAGTGTCGTCAGCGATTACGAGCAGTACTTC.

The gene calls are TRBV20-1 and TRBJ2-1; D might be TRBD2 (5 bases). This CDR3 comprises 13 residues. Germline V gene sequence: CDR1 DFQATT, CDR2 SNEGSKA (reference sequence). V lost 4 bases to trimming and J lost 0 bases, with 7 bases between them. CDR3 bases: TGCAGTGCTAAGGCGGGCTCCTACAATGAGCAGTTCTTC. As protein: CSAKAGSYNEQFF.

The chain carries TRBV7-9 and TRBJ1-1; 8 bases line up with TRBD1. V trimming: 3 bases; J trimming: 1 base; junction bases outside the gene matches: 4. Germline CDR1 SEHNR, CDR2 FQNEAQ (reference sequence). The CDR3 length is 15 residues. This chain's CDR3 is CASSFLGTGNTEAFF. For the CDR3, the DNA is TGTGCCAGCAGCTTCCTTGGGACAGGGAACACTGAAGCTTTCTTT.

This chain uses TRBV28 with TRBJ2-3; tentatively, D is TRBD1 or TRBD2 (5 bases each). V gave up 4 bases and J gave up 3 bases, with 20 bases separating them. CDR3 length: 17 residues. Germline-derived CDR1 and CDR2 are MDHEN and SYDVKM. The chain's CDR3 is CASSYNDPGRVTDTQYF. CDR3 in DNA: TGTGCCAGCAGTTACAACGATCCGGGACGGGTAACAGATACGCAGTATTTT.

V gene TRBV27 combines with J gene TRBJ1-1; D ambiguous. The V end was cut by 8 bases, the J end by 0 bases, with 10 bases between. This CDR3 comprises 13 residues. Germline V gene data show CDR1 as MNHEY and CDR2 as SMNVEV (reference sequence). The CDR3 here is CASGNLMNTEAFF. The CDR3 DNA reads as TGTGCCAGCGGCAATCTCATGAACACTGAAGCTTTCTTT.

The rearrangement links TRBV12-3 or TRBV12-4 to TRBJ2-3; either TRBD1 or TRBD2 may supply D (5 bases each). Trimming removed 10 bases at V and 4 bases at J, with 15 bases between. The CDR3 length is 13 residues. The CDR3 sequence: CATRDLGADTQYF. The CDR3 region has the DNA TGTGCCACCCGGGACCTCGGGGCAGATACGCAGTATTTT.

This clonotype appeared a few times. This rearrangement joins TRBV29-1 to TRBJ2-5; maybe TRBD2 (6 bases). V was shortened by 6 bases and J by 2 bases, with 16 bases between the two germline ends. The CDR3 runs to 14 residues. Per germline, CDR1 SQVTM and CDR2 ANQGSEA. The CDR3 DNA follows: TGCAGCGTGTTTCTAGCGAGAAATCAAGAGACCCAGTACTTC. Its translation is CSVFLARNQETQYF.

The chain links TRBV7-2 to TRBJ1-2; D gene uncertain. The V gene's germline CDR1 is SGHTA and CDR2 FQGNSA. V was clipped by 0 bases and J by 6 bases, with 17 bases between them. The CDR3 extends over 16 amino acids. The CDR3: CASSLAISGQSDGYTF. The CDR3 DNA sequence: TGTGCCAGCAGCTTAGCGATATCTGGGCAATCGGATGGCTACACCTTC.

This clonotype was seen a handful of times. The chain recombines TRBV29-1 with TRBJ2-3; 7 bases line up with TRBD2. V trimming: 7 bases; J trimming: 4 bases; junction bases outside the gene matches: 14. Germline V gene sequence: CDR1 SQVTM, CDR2 ANQGSEA. This CDR3 region has 15 residues. The CDR3 DNA reads TGCAGCGCCCTAGCTAGCGGCGGGATGGCAGATACGCAGTATTTT. Encoded protein: CSALASGGMADTQYF.

This clonotype was observed a handful of times. CDR3 nucleotides: TGCAGTGCTAGATCGACCGGGACCTTAGAGACCCAGTACTTC. Encoded protein: CSARSTGTLETQYF. This chain links TRBV20-1 with TRBJ2-5, with D perhaps TRBD1 or TRBD2 (5 bases each). The germline gives CDR1 DFQATT, CDR2 SNEGSKA (reference sequence). The CDR3 length is 14 residues. V was pared by 2 bases and J by 4 bases, with 14 bases between.

V gene TRBV12-3 or TRBV12-4 combines with J gene TRBJ2-7; no definite D call. Trimming took 4 bases from V and 3 from J, leaving 13 bases between them. This CDR3 comprises 14 residues. For the CDR3, the DNA is TGTGCCAGCAGTTCCCCTGTCAGACACTACGAGCAGTACTTC. Translated, it gives CASSSPVRHYEQYF.

Concerning this clonotype: Relative to the germline gene, one junction end is altered; a read error may explain this. The J gene is TRBJ2-5, the V gene TRBV7-9; D not resolved. The J call could be wrong; TRBJ2-7 is a better fit for the DNA end. This CDR3 is built from 11 residues. Looked up from germline, CDR1 is SEHNR and CDR2 is FQNEAQ (reference sequence). The CDR3 reads CAGSFAYEQYF. Written as DNA, the CDR3 is TGTGCCGGCAGCTTCGCGTACGAGCAGTACTTC.

This clonotype was found a few times. The chain uses TRBV12-3 or TRBV12-4 and TRBJ2-1; TRBD1 agrees at 10 bases. TRBJ2-7 matches the DNA end more closely, so the J call is doubtful. This CDR3 region has 15 residues. CDR3: CASSPTGGSYNEQYF. In DNA, the CDR3 is TGTGCCAGCAGCCCGACAGGGGGCTCCTACAATGAGCAGTACTTC.

Regarding this clonotype: A much bigger clone sits one base away, suggesting this may be a read error. The CDR3 DNA reads TGTGCCAGCAGTGCGAGCAGGACCGGGGAGCTGTTTTTT. Translation: CASSASRTGELFF. The chain recombines TRBV12-3 or TRBV12-4 with TRBJ2-2; D gene unclear. V lost 5 bases and J lost 5, with 9 bases in between. This CDR3 is 13 amino acids long.

The rearrangement uses TRBV14 and TRBJ1-1; D is undetermined. V was clipped by 0 bases and J by 1 base, with 6 bases between them. This CDR3 region has 14 residues. Germline V lookup: CDR1 SGHDN, CDR2 FVKESK. The CDR3 DNA is TGTGCCAGCAGCCAAGAGTATTGGAACACTGAAGCTTTCTTT. The encoded protein is CASSQEYWNTEAFF.

V gene TRBV3-1 combines with J gene TRBJ1-2; no clear D. V dropped 3 bases and J dropped 5 bases, with 19 bases sitting between them. The length of the CDR3 is 16 residues. CDR1 and CDR2 from the germline V gene are LGHDT and YNNKEL (reference sequence). CDR3 bases: TGTGCCAGCAGCCAGCCTAAGGAAGGAGGGTGGTATGGCTACACCTTC. It specifies CASSQPKEGGWYGYTF.